The next 16 T cell receptor beta chains were all read from a single sample in a study of tumor-infiltrating lymphocytes in localized non-small cell lung cancer. Here immunoSEQ multiplex PCR was the method, and the copy in TCRdb shows in-frame clones only, minus some. The sample records tens of thousands of clones, roughly 73% being singletons. Specimen: lung tumor tissue. These receptors were collected from a human donor with non-small cell lung cancer.

This clone has only a few counts. V is TRBV15 and J is TRBJ2-2; perhaps TRBD2 as D (5 bases). CDR1 LNHNV and CDR2 YYDKDF come from the germline V gene (reference sequence). CDR3 length: 14 residues. The V and J ends lost 0 bases and 5 bases respectively, with 7 bases between them. The CDR3 spells CATSRDWETGELFF. In nucleotides, the CDR3 is TGTGCCACCAGCAGAGATTGGGAGACCGGGGAGCTGTTTTTT.

The CDR3 loop is CASSPGQGNYGYTF. In DNA form, the CDR3 reads TGTGCCAGCAGTCCAGGACAGGGAAACTATGGCTACACCTTC. This rearrangement joins TRBV7-9 to TRBJ1-2; 8 bases are shared with TRBD1. Germline V gives CDR1 SEHNR, CDR2 FQNEAQ (reference sequence). After removal of 6 bases from V and 2 bases from J, the junction contained 5 bases not matched to a gene. The CDR3 is made up of 14 amino acids. The variable domain in full, with the rest retrieved from reference TRBV7-9 and TRBJ1-2, is DTGVSQNPRHKITKRGQNVTFRCDPISEHNRLYWYRQTLGQGPEFLTYFQNEAQLEKSRLLSDRFSAERPKGSFSTLEIQRTEQGDSAMYLCASSPGQGNYGYTFGSGTRLTVV.

J is TRBJ1-4 and V is TRBV12-5; D not resolved. V was shortened by 0 bases and J by 3 bases, with 5 bases between the two germline ends. This CDR3 region has 14 residues. Germline CDR1 LGHNT, CDR2 FRNRAP. This chain's CDR3 is CASGLVGANEKLFF. The CDR3 DNA reads TGTGCTAGTGGTTTGGTAGGTGCTAATGAAAAACTGTTTTTT.

The CDR3 DNA follows: TGTGCCAGTAGTATGGGACAGGGCCATGGCTACACCTTC. It is translated as CASSMGQGHGYTF. The chain carries TRBV19 and TRBJ1-2, with 9 bases matching TRBD1. This CDR3 comprises 13 residues. CDR1 LNHDA and CDR2 SQIVND come from the germline V gene (reference sequence). The trim removed 3 bases at V and 6 bases at J, leaving 2 bases unmatched.

V gene TRBV29-1 combines with J gene TRBJ2-1; D is unresolved. The length of the CDR3 is 11 residues. Trimming stripped 7 bases from V and 4 bases from J, with 8 bases between. Germline lookup yields CDR1 SQVTM and CDR2 ANQGSEA. The CDR3: CSGQLYNEQFF. Here the CDR3 DNA reads TGCAGCGGGCAACTGTACAATGAGCAGTTCTTC.

In this sample, this clone turned up once. The chain joins TRBV7-2 to TRBJ2-1, with TRBD1 as a possible D gene (6 bases). Germline V CDR1 and CDR2: SGHTA, FQGNSA. Trimming shortened V by 1 base and J by 6 bases, and 16 bases separated the two germline ends. This CDR3 comprises 16 residues. The CDR3 DNA sequence: TGTGCCAGCAGCTTAGACTTAGGGGGAGCCTTCAATGAGCAGTTCTTC. Translated: CASSLDLGGAFNEQFF.

This clone was recorded only once. This chain's CDR3 is CASSTWDRASTEAFF. The CDR3 nucleotides are TGTGCCAGTAGTACCTGGGACAGGGCAAGCACTGAAGCTTTCTTT. The chain combines TRBV19 with TRBJ1-1; TRBD1 matches 9 bases. Trimming took 4 bases from V and 4 from J; bases not matched to a gene: 7. Germline values: CDR1 LNHDA, CDR2 SQIVND (reference sequence). CDR3 length equals 15 residues.

The CDR3 DNA follows: TGTGCCAGCAGTGTAGCAGGCGGCTACGAGCAGTACTTC. It is translated as CASSVAGGYEQYF. The chain links TRBV2 to TRBJ2-7; D remains unclear. This CDR3 region has 13 residues. The germline V gene has CDR1 SNHLY and CDR2 FYNNEI. The germline V and J ends were trimmed by 4 bases and 3 bases, with 10 bases remaining between them.

This chain connects TRBV18 to TRBJ2-5, with 7 bases identical to TRBD2. The CDR3 covers 13 residues. Germline V CDR1 and CDR2: KGHSH, LQKENI. J lost 5 bases, V lost 3 bases, and 3 bases had no gene match. The CDR3 sequence is CASSPGRRETQYF. In DNA form, the CDR3 reads TGTGCCAGCTCACCCGGGAGGAGGGAGACCCAGTACTTC.

This clone turned up a few times. The genes are TRBV5-6 and TRBJ2-1; D perhaps matches TRBD2 (5 bases). This CDR3 has 17 residues. V lost 1 base and J 3 bases, leaving 17 bases between the germline ends. Germline CDR1 reads SGHDT; CDR2 reads YYEEEE. CDR3 residues: CASSLFPAVNLYNEQFF. DNA of the CDR3: TGTGCCAGCAGCTTGTTCCCAGCGGTGAACCTCTACAATGAGCAGTTCTTC.

V and J are TRBV4-3 and TRBJ1-4, with no clear D. The V end lost 3 bases, the J end lost 2 bases, and 13 bases lay between the germline ends. This CDR3 comprises 16 residues. Germline V gives CDR1 LGHNA, CDR2 YSLEER. The CDR3 DNA reads as TGCGCCAGCAGCCAGGGGTGGGTCTCGACTAATGAAAAACTGTTTTTT. Protein product: CASSQGWVSTNEKLFF.

The gene calls are TRBV13 and TRBJ2-7, with no clear D. The ends were cut back, 0 bases at V and 2 bases at J, with 5 bases in the middle. This CDR3 has 13 residues. Germline V gene sequence: CDR1 PRHDT, CDR2 FYEKMQ (reference sequence). The CDR3 spells CASSLGTAYEQYF. The CDR3 bases are TGTGCCAGCAGCTTAGGGACGGCCTACGAGCAGTACTTC.

The gene calls are TRBV7-2 and TRBJ1-2; 11 bases line up with TRBD1. This CDR3 contains 15 residues. J was trimmed by 5 bases and V by 0 bases; bases with no gene match: 2. Germline CDR1 SGHTA, CDR2 FQGNSA. CDR3 DNA sequence: TGTGCCAGCAGCTTAGCTGGGACAGGGGGGTATGGCTACACCTTC. Amino acid sequence: CASSLAGTGGYGYTF. The variable domain in full, with the rest retrieved from reference TRBV7-2 and TRBJ1-2, is GAGVSQSPSNKVTEKGKDVELRCDPISGHTALYWYRQSLGQGLEFLIYFQGNSAPDKSGLPSDRFSAERTGGSVSTLTIQRTQQEDSAVYLCASSLAGTGGYGYTFGSGTRLTVV.

The chain employs TRBV15 and TRBJ1-2; perhaps TRBD1 as D (6 bases). The CDR3 covers 14 residues. Germline loops: CDR1 LNHNV, CDR2 YYDKDF (reference sequence). The V end was cut by 8 bases, the J end by 3 bases, with 16 bases between. The CDR3 nucleotides are TGTGCCACCGTGGTTTCGGGGGCGGACTATGGCTACACCTTC. This codes for CATVVSGADYGYTF.

The V and J genes are TRBV2 and TRBJ1-2; tentative D call: TRBD1 (6 bases). With 3 bases removed from V and 7 bases from J, the gap between germline ends came to 18 bases. Germline V CDR1 and CDR2: SNHLY, FYNNEI. The CDR3 extends over 15 amino acids. In nucleotides, the CDR3 is TGTGCCAGCAGTGACGCGGGGGCTTCCCCAGGTGGCTACACCTTC. This codes for CASSDAGASPGGYTF.

V and J are TRBV2 and TRBJ1-1, with a tentative D call TRBD1 (6 bases). The germline V gene encodes CDR1 SNHLY and CDR2 FYNNEI. The V and J ends lost 10 bases and 4 bases respectively, with 13 bases between them. This CDR3 contains 12 residues. CDR3 sequence: CANLRGTTEAFF. CDR3 coding DNA: TGTGCCAATCTCAGGGGTACCACTGAAGCTTTCTTT.